The 18 T cell receptor beta chains below all came from one sample that was sequenced in a study of Graves' ophthalmopathy and Graves' hyperthyroidism. Transcripts of RNA were the source for amplifying TCR beta CDR3 regions. HTBI-primed RT-PCR formed the first round, and a multiplex PCR formed the second. One entry per CDR3 protein, called by TCRdb with MiXCR from the multiplex PCR reads. The data hold under 800,000 distinct CDR3 sequences, with approximately 22% observed a single time. Specimen: peripheral blood. Receptors originate from a young woman with stable Graves' hyperthyroidism. Some clones in this sample may be carry-over from other donors' samples.

In this sample, this clonotype turned up once. This chain uses TRBV12-3 or TRBV12-4 with TRBJ2-7; 8 bases fit TRBD1. V was clipped by 1 base and J by 5 bases; unmatched bases: 4. The length of the CDR3 is 14 residues. CDR3: CASSLGQGHHEQYF. CDR3 coding DNA: TGTGCCAGCAGTTTAGGACAGGGGCACCACGAGCAGTACTTC.

The V and J genes are TRBV20-1 and TRBJ2-7, with a possible D match to TRBD1 (6 bases). Germline V gives CDR1 DFQATT, CDR2 SNEGSKA (reference sequence). The ends were cut back, 6 bases at V and 2 bases at J, with 14 bases in the middle. CDR3 size: 13 residues. The CDR3 nucleotides are TGCAGTGCCTCCAAGCCAGGGGCCTACGAGCAGTACTTC. Translating it yields CSASKPGAYEQYF.

Details on this clonotype: This may arise from a read error, as a much more abundant clone is one base away. This chain links TRBV6-1 with TRBJ2-7; 7 nucleotides match TRBD1. This CDR3 comprises 14 residues. The germline CDR1 and CDR2 sequences are MNHNS and SASEGT. The CDR3 DNA reads TGTGCCATCAGTGAAAGACAGGGAAGCGACGAGCAGTACTTC. As protein: CAISERQGSDEQYF.

The DNA of the CDR3 is TGTGCCAGCAGCCCAACCCCCCGGACTAGCTACTTTGAGACCCAGTACTTC. Its protein product is CASSPTPRTSYFETQYF. The chain employs TRBV14 and TRBJ2-5, with 8 nucleotides matching TRBD2. The germline V gene encodes CDR1 SGHDN and CDR2 FVKESK. V lost 4 bases and J lost 5; bases outside the gene matches: 15. CDR3 length: 17 amino acids.

This clonotype was seen a handful of times. The genes are TRBV7-9 and TRBJ2-7; a weak D match, TRBD1 (5 bases). V was trimmed by 5 bases and J by 3 bases, leaving 14 bases between them. Germline-derived CDR1 and CDR2 are SEHNR and FQNEAQ (reference sequence). This CDR3 region has 14 residues. The CDR3 coding sequence is TGTGCCAGCAGCCTCAGGGTTCCCCTCTACGAGCAGTACTTC. Amino acid sequence: CASSLRVPLYEQYF.

This clonotype was observed at least ten times. The chain has TRBV7-2 and TRBJ2-5; tentatively, D is TRBD1 (6 bases). CDR3 length equals 12 residues. The germline gives CDR1 SGHTA, CDR2 FQGNSA. V was shortened by 10 bases and J by 2 bases, with 11 bases between the two germline ends. As DNA, the CDR3 is TGTGCCACAGGGGTTAAGCAAGAGACCCAGTACTTC. This encodes CATGVKQETQYF. Variable domain in full (rest from reference TRBV7-2 and TRBJ2-5): GAGVSQSPSNKVTEKGKDVELRCDPISGHTALYWYRQSLGQGLEFLIYFQGNSAPDKSGLPSDRFSAERTGGSVSTLTIQRTQQEDSAVYLCATGVKQETQYFGPGTRLLVL.

This clonotype was recorded many times. V gene TRBV9 combines with J gene TRBJ1-2; TRBD1 matches 8 bases. This CDR3 contains 15 residues. Germline-derived CDR1 and CDR2 are SGDLS and YYNGEE. V lost 3 bases, J lost 3 bases, and 7 bases stayed unmatched. CDR3 amino acids: CASSASLGQDYGYTF. The CDR3 region has the DNA TGTGCCAGCAGCGCCTCGCTGGGACAGGACTATGGCTACACCTTC.

V usage is TRBV20-1 and J usage is TRBJ2-5, with TRBD1 as a possible D gene (6 bases). The V end lost 3 bases, the J end lost 5 bases, and 16 bases lay between the germline ends. The CDR3 runs to 14 residues. Germline lookup yields CDR1 DFQATT and CDR2 SNEGSKA (reference sequence). The CDR3 region is CSASDLGQFETQYF. The CDR3 nucleotides read TGCAGTGCTAGTGACCTGGGACAATTCGAGACCCAGTACTTC.

The rearrangement links TRBV19 to TRBJ1-2; D is unclear. The CDR3 is 15 residues long. Germline V lookup: CDR1 LNHDA, CDR2 SQIVND (reference sequence). V lost 4 bases and J 7 bases, leaving 19 bases between the germline ends. For the CDR3, the DNA is TGTGCCAGTAGTACACAATGGCCACTTAACGGTGGCTACACCTTC. This encodes CASSTQWPLNGGYTF.

This clonotype was seen many times. V and J are TRBV12-3 or TRBV12-4 and TRBJ2-7; 9 nucleotides line up with TRBD2. The trim removed 7 bases at V and 2 bases at J, leaving 6 bases unmatched. The CDR3 length is 14 residues. The CDR3 sequence is CASTLAGAAYEQYF. DNA of the CDR3: TGTGCCAGCACCTTAGCGGGAGCAGCCTACGAGCAGTACTTC.

The table lists this clonotype with many counts. J is TRBJ1-2 and V is TRBV6-5; D is undetermined. The V end was cut by 2 bases, the J end by 2 bases, with 6 bases between. In germline, CDR1 is MNHEY, CDR2 SVGAGI. The CDR3 totals 13 residues. In DNA form, the CDR3 reads TGTGCCAGCAGTTACAGTGACAACTATGGCTACACCTTC. Its protein is CASSYSDNYGYTF.

This clonotype was observed at least ten times. The gene calls are TRBV6-2 or TRBV6-3 and TRBJ2-5; 13 nucleotides align to TRBD2. The germline V gene has CDR1 MNHEY and CDR2 SVGEGT. The CDR3 is 18 residues long. The V gene end was trimmed by 5 bases and the J gene end by 9 bases; junction bases not matched to a gene: 18. The DNA for the CDR3 is TGTGCCAGCAGTCAACGAGGACTAGCGGGGGCCTCCAAAGGGTCCCAGTACTTC. This gives the protein CASSQRGLAGASKGSQYF.

This clonotype occurred once. The chain carries TRBV12-3 or TRBV12-4 and TRBJ2-5; D is unresolved. This CDR3 spans 13 amino acids. The V and J ends lost 0 bases and 2 bases respectively, with 4 bases between them. The CDR3 is CASSLANQETQYF. In DNA, the CDR3 is TGTGCCAGCAGTTTAGCCAATCAAGAGACCCAGTACTTC.

This clonotype has at least ten counts. This chain joins TRBV28 and TRBJ1-5; 9 bases map to TRBD1. The length of the CDR3 is 14 residues. V shed 7 bases and J 8 bases; nucleotides not matched to a gene: 9. Germline V gene lookup returns CDR1 MDHEN and CDR2 SYDVKM. The CDR3 bases are TGTGCCAGCACCGAGACAGGGGGATTGAAGCCCCAGCATTTT. Residues: CASTETGGLKPQHF.

This clonotype was seen a few times. The J gene is TRBJ2-2, the V gene TRBV6-5, with D possibly matching TRBD2 (5 bases). Germline loops: CDR1 MNHEY, CDR2 SVGAGI. The CDR3 is 16 amino acids. V was shortened by 0 bases and J by 4 bases, with 12 bases between the two germline ends. This CDR3 is CASSYSILGSTGELFF. The CDR3 coding sequence is TGTGCCAGCAGTTACTCGATATTGGGGAGCACCGGGGAGCTGTTTTTT.

This clonotype has ten or more counts. The chain couples TRBV6-2 or TRBV6-3 to TRBJ2-7; no reliable D call. Germline assignment: CDR1 MNHEY and CDR2 SVGEGT. Trimming pared 5 bases from V and 4 bases from J, leaving 21 bases between. This CDR3 comprises 16 residues. DNA for the CDR3: TGTGCCAGCAGTATTCACCCTTGGACGCAAAAATACGAGCAGTACTTC. Translation: CASSIHPWTQKYEQYF.

The chain joins TRBV28 to TRBJ2-6; TRBD1 aligns across 10 bases. Germline V CDR1 and CDR2: MDHEN, SYDVKM. After removal of 6 bases from V and 4 bases from J, the junction contained 9 bases not matched to a gene. The CDR3 covers 17 residues. DNA of the CDR3: TGTGCCAGCAGCCAACCGGGACAGGGGTCAGGGGCCAACGTCCTGACTTTC. Encoded protein: CASSQPGQGSGANVLTF.

Only a few counts were recorded for this clonotype. The genes are TRBV7-2 and TRBJ2-7; 7 positions match TRBD2. The V gene's germline CDR1 is SGHTA and CDR2 FQGNSA. The CDR3 is made up of 13 amino acids. The V gene end was trimmed by 3 bases and the J gene end by 5 bases; junction bases not matched to a gene: 4. The CDR3 DNA reads TGTGCCAGCAGCTTCGGACTAGGGGACGAGCAGTACTTC. This translates into CASSFGLGDEQYF.